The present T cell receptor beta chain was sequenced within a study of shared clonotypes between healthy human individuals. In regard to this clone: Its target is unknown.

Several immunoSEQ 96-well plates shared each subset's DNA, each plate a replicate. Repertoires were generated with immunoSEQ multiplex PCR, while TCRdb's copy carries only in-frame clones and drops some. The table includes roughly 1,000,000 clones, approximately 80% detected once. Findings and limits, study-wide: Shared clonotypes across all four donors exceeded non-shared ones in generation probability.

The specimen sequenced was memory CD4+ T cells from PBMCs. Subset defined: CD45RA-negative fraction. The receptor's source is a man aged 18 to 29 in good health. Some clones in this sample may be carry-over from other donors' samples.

CDR3 sequence reads: CASSPGRTDTQYF. DNA for the CDR3: TGTGCCAGCAGCCCGGGACGCACAGATACGCAGTATTTT. This chain joins TRBV7-3 and TRBJ2-3; TRBD1 or TRBD2 may be the D gene (5 bases each). The CDR3 spans 13 residues. V lost 5 bases and J lost 1, with 7 bases in between. Per the germline V gene, CDR1 is SGHTA and CDR2 is FQGTGA.